These 13 T cell receptor beta chains share one sample of origin, sequenced in a study of T cells in localized non-small cell lung cancer. Generated by immunoSEQ multiplex PCR, the TCRdb table keeps only in-frame clones and is missing some. The sample records 2,500 to 3,000 clones, about 23% being singletons. Sequencing was performed on lung tumor tissue, taken before any cancer treatment. Receptors originate from a man between 40 and 70 years old with stage I lung adenocarcinoma.

The V call is TRBV10-2, the J call TRBJ2-7; 10 positions agree with TRBD2. With 5 bases clipped from V and 2 bases from J, the junction kept 9 bases outside the gene matches. Germline assignment: CDR1 WSHSY and CDR2 SAAADI. The CDR3 spans 16 residues. The CDR3 sequence: CASSQSSGRDPYEQYF. CDR3 DNA sequence: TGCGCCAGCAGTCAATCCAGCGGGAGGGATCCCTACGAGCAGTACTTC.

This clone is labeled as medium-sized. The chain recombines TRBV9 with TRBJ2-1; TRBD2 matches at 7 bases. With 7 bases clipped from V and 1 base from J, the junction kept 5 bases outside the gene matches. The CDR3 sequence is 14 residues long. CDR1 is SGDLS and CDR2 is YYNGEE in the germline V gene. CDR3 amino acids: CASLGLGSYNEQFF. The CDR3 region has the DNA TGTGCCAGCTTAGGACTAGGTTCCTACAATGAGCAGTTCTTC. Combining the CDR3 with reference TRBV9 and TRBJ2-1 gives the whole variable domain DSGVTQTPKHLITATGQRVTLRCSPRSGDLSVYWYQQSLDQGLQFLIQYYNGEERAKGNILERFSAQQFPDLHSELNLSSLELGDSALYFCASLGLGSYNEQFFGPGTRLTVL.

This clone is categorized as large (0.1 to 1%). The V and J genes are TRBV11-3 and TRBJ1-5; weak D call: TRBD1 (6 bases). Trimming left V 3 bases short and J 1 base short, with 10 bases between. The CDR3 loop spans 15 amino acids. CDR1 and CDR2 (germline): SGHNT, YENEEA. CDR3 in amino acids: CASSFQGYSNQPQHF. As DNA, the CDR3 is TGTGCCAGCAGCTTTCAGGGGTACAGCAATCAGCCCCAGCATTTT.

This clone is categorized as medium-sized. The chain has TRBV11-3 and TRBJ2-7, with D perhaps TRBD2 (6 bases). Germline CDR1 SGHNT, CDR2 YENEEA. V was shortened by 5 bases and J by 0 bases, with 17 bases between the two germline ends. The CDR3 has 16 residues. The CDR3 sequence is CASSRRVIQGSYEQYV. Here the CDR3 DNA reads TGTGCCAGCAGCCGGAGGGTGATCCAGGGCTCCTACGAGCAGTACGTC.

The V and J genes are TRBV19 and TRBJ1-1; D gene unclear. Looked up from germline, CDR1 is LNHDA and CDR2 is SQIVND (reference sequence). This CDR3 spans 11 amino acids. With 3 bases removed from V and 10 bases from J, the gap between germline ends came to 9 bases. CDR3 in amino acids: CASSIGVAAFF. In nucleotides, the CDR3 is TGTGCCAGTAGTATTGGGGTCGCAGCTTTCTTT.

The chain joins TRBV29-1 to TRBJ2-7; TRBD2 is a possible D gene (6 bases). Germline V gene lookup returns CDR1 SQVTM and CDR2 ANQGSEA. The V and J ends lost 5 bases and 6 bases respectively, with 17 bases between them. CDR3 size: 13 residues. CDR3 in DNA: TGCAGCGTTTCCGGGTCTGGACTAAGCGAGCAGTACTTC. Translated: CSVSGSGLSEQYF.

The chain joins TRBV10-2 to TRBJ2-5; possible D gene TRBD1, 5 bases. The CDR3 is made up of 14 amino acids. Per germline, CDR1 WSHSY and CDR2 SAAADI. Trimming pared 3 bases from V and 0 bases from J, leaving 8 bases between. Here the CDR3 reads CASSERGHQETQYF. The CDR3 DNA sequence: TGCGCCAGCAGTGAAAGGGGCCACCAAGAGACCCAGTACTTC.

This chain connects TRBV11-3 to TRBJ2-1, with 11 nucleotides matching TRBD2. The CDR3 runs 15 residues. Trimming cost V 6 bases and J 2 bases; bases outside gene matches: 3. CDR1 is SGHNT and CDR2 is YENEEA in the germline V gene. DNA of the CDR3: TGTGCCAGCAGAAAACTAGCGGGAGCCTACAATGAGCAGTTCTTC. Translation: CASRKLAGAYNEQFF.

This chain joins TRBV29-1 and TRBJ2-1, with 14 bases that match TRBD2. Trimming at V came to 0 bases and at J to 4 bases, leaving 11 bases not matched to a gene. The CDR3 contains 19 residues. Germline CDR1 SQVTM, CDR2 ANQGSEA. CDR3 protein: CSVEEGLAGGPTEYNEQFF. CDR3 sequence (DNA): TGCAGCGTTGAAGAAGGACTAGCGGGAGGACCTACTGAGTACAATGAGCAGTTCTTC.

V and J are TRBV6-8 and TRBJ2-7, with a tentative D call TRBD1 (5 bases). The V and J ends lost 0 bases and 5 bases respectively, with 11 bases between them. The CDR3 has 14 amino acids. Per germline, CDR1 MNHGY and CDR2 SAAAGT. CDR3 sequence (DNA): TGTGCCAGCAGTTACTCGTGGGGCATCCACGAGCAGTACTTC. Translated: CASSYSWGIHEQYF.

This clone was counted a few times. This chain's CDR3 is CASSPLQEFYGYTF. In DNA, the CDR3 is TGTGCCAGCTCACCACTACAAGAGTTCTATGGCTACACCTTC. This chain uses TRBV18 with TRBJ1-2; D is undetermined. The V end was cut by 1 base, the J end by 4 bases, with 10 bases between. From germline, CDR1 is KGHSH and CDR2 LQKENI. The CDR3 spans 14 residues. The whole variable domain, filled in from reference TRBV18 and TRBJ1-2, reads NAGVMQNPRHLVRRRGQEARLRCSPMKGHSHVYWYRQLPEEGLKFMVYLQKENIIDESGMPKERFSAEFPKEGPSILRIQQVVRGDSAAYFCASSPLQEFYGYTFGSGTRLTVV.

This clone has more than one count but fewer than ten. The V call is TRBV18, the J call TRBJ1-4; perhaps TRBD1 as D (6 bases). CDR3 length: 13 residues. The V and J ends lost 2 bases and 11 bases respectively, with 12 bases between them. Germline V gene sequence: CDR1 KGHSH, CDR2 LQKENI. CDR3 coding DNA: TGTGCCAGCTCACCATCAGGGGTCGGGAAACTGTTTTTT. Translating gives CASSPSGVGKLFF.

The rearrangement uses TRBV18 and TRBJ2-1; D ambiguous. CDR3 length: 13 amino acids. Trimming took off 0 bases at V and 5 bases at J, with 5 bases between the two ends. Looked up from germline, CDR1 is KGHSH and CDR2 is LQKENI. The CDR3 nucleotides are TGTGCCAGCTCACCACCTTCCGACAATGAGCAGTTCTTC. It codes for CASSPPSDNEQFF.